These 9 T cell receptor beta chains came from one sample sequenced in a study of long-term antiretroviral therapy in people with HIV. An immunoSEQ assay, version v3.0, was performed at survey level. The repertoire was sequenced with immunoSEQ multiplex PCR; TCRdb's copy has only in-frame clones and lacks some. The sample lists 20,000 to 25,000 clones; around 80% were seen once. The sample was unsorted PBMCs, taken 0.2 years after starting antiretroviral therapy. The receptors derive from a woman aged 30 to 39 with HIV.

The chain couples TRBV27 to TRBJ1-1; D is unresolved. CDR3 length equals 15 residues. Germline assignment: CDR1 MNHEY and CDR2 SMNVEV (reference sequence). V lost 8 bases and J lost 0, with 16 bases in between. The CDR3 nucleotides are TGTGCCAGCGCGCCTCGGCGAGCTATGAACACTGAAGCTTTCTTT. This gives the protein CASAPRRAMNTEAFF.

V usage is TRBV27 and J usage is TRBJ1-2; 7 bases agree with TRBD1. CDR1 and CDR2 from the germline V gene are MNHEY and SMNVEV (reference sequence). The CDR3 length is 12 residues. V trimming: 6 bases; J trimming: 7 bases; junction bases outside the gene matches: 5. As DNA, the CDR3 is TGTGCCAGCAGGGAGGGGGCGCGTGGCTACACCTTC. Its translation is CASREGARGYTF.

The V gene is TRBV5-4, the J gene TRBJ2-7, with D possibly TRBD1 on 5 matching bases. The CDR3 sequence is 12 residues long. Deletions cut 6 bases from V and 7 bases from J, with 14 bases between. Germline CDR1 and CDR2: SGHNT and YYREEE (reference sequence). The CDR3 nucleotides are TGTGCCAGCACTACGAAGAAGGGGGAGCAGTACTTC. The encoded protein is CASTTKKGEQYF.

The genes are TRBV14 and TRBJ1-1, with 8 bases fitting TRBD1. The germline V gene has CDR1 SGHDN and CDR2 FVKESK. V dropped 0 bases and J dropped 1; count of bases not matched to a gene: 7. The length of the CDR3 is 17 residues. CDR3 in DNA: TGTGCCAGCAGCCAAGATTGGTGGACAGGGAAGAACACTGAAGCTTTCTTT. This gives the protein CASSQDWWTGKNTEAFF.

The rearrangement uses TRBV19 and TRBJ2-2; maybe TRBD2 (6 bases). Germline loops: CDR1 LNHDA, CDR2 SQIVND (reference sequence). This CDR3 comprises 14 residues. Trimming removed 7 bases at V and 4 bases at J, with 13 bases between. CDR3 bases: TGTGCCAGTATGGCGGGGAGAGGCACCGGGGAGCTGTTTTTT. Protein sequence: CASMAGRGTGELFF.

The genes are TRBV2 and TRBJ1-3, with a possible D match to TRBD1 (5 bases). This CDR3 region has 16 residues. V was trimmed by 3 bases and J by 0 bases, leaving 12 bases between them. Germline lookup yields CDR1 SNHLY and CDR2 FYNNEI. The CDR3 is CASSDDGGSSGNTIYF. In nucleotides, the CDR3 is TGTGCCAGCAGTGATGACGGGGGTAGCTCTGGAAACACCATATATTTT.

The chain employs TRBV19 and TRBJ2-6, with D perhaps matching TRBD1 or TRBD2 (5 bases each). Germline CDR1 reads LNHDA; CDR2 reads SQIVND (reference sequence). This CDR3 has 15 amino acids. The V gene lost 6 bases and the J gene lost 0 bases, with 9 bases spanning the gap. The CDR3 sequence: CASRGTSSGANVLTF. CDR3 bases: TGTGCCAGTAGGGGGACGAGCTCTGGGGCCAACGTCCTGACTTTC.

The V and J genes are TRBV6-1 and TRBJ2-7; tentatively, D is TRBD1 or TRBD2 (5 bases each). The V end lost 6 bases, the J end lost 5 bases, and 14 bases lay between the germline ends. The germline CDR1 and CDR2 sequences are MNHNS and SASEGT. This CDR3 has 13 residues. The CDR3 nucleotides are TGTGCCAGCAGCGCCAGATGGGGGAACGAGCAGTACGTC. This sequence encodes CASSARWGNEQYV.

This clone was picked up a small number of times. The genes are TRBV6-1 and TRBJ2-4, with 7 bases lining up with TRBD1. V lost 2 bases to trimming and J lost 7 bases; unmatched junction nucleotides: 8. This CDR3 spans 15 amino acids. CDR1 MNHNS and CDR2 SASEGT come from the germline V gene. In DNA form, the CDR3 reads TGTGCCAGCAGTGAACTCGGGACAGTACCCAACATTCAGTACTTC. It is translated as CASSELGTVPNIQYF.